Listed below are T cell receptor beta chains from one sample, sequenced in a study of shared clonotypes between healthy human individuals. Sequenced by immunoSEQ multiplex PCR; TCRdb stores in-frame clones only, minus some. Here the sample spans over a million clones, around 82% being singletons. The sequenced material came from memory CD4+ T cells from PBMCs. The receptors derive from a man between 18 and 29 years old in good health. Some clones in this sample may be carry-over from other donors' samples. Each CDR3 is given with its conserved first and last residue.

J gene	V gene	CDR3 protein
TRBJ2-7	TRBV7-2	CASSVGLSSYEQYF
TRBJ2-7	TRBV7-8	CASSLTGTSAYEQYF
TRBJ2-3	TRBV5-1	CASSSGNRGPDTQYF
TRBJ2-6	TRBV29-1	CSVEDRYYSGANVLTF
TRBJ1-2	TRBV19	CASYKAGYYGYTF
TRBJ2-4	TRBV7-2	CASSSRETLAKNIQYF
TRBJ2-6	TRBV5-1	CATATGNSGANVLTF
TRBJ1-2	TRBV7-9	CASSIDVRGGYTF
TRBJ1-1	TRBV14	CASSRYGVDRGVRNTEAFF
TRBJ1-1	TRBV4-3	CASSQGEMNTEAFF
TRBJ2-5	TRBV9	CASSVDSQETQYF
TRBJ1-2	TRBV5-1	CASRTMGQGASGYTF
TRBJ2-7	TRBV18	CASSPPAGPYEQYF
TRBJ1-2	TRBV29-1	CSVEGTASLSYGYTF
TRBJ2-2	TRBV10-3	CAISDSTGDGELFF
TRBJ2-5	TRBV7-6	CASSPRQAGRETQYF
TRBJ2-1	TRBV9	CASSGMGPGVDEQFF
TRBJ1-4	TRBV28	CASSIRTGEHEKLFF
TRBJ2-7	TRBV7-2	CASSPAGTYSLEQYF
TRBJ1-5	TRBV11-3	CASSPPLDQPQHF
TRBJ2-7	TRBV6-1	CASSASGHAYEQYF
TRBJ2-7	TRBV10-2	CASRVVGGEGQYF
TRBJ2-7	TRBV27	CASSSYRGPRVQYF
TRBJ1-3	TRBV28	CASSPPPGTGGFSSGNTIYF
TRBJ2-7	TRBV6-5	CASRPSSARSYEQYF
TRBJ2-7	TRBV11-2	CASSYAGQGAYEQYF